Reported below is one T cell receptor (beta chain). Its target is not known. Specified time point: week 35, safety follow-up. Vaccine doses each comprised 300 ug of mutant IDH1 20-mer peptide, with topical imiquimod. Eight vaccine injections were given to patients in weeks 1, 3, 5, 7, 11, 15, 19 and 23. Each of the donors came in with new WHO grade 3 or 4 astrocytomas that were IDH1-mutant and ATRX-lost. The data originate from a study of a mutant IDH1 vaccine in newly diagnosed glioma. On the study more broadly: V12 occurred at week 35 and V13 at week 47.

Trimming took 4 bases from V and 7 from J, leaving 8 bases between them. Germline CDR1 ENHRY, CDR2 SYGVKD. There are 13 residues in the CDR3. TCRdb's copy holds only in-frame clones and misses some; the assay was immunoSEQ multiplex PCR. Among 26,000 or so clones listed, 83% were seen once. Specimen: PBMCs, collected from a glioma patient whose treatment included an IDH1 peptide vaccine. This sequence joins TRBV10-3 and TRBJ1-6; no reliable D call. The sequence came from a man aged 30 to 39 with glioma. The CDR3, as DNA: TGTGCCATCAGTGGCGTCGGGAATTCACCCCTCCACTTT. Its protein product is CAISGVGNSPLHF.